Presented here are 26 T cell receptor beta chains from one specimen sequenced in a study of T cell repertoires in cytomegalovirus infection. Each CDR3 protein gets one entry after TCRdb re-called the reads with MiXCR. The profile shows hundreds of thousands of distinct CDR3 sequences, about 42% of them singletons. For these TCRs, the target antigens are not known. This specimen was cultured PBMCs, taken from culture after CMV antigen stimulation. These receptor sequences come from a human donor in good health (CMV status not recorded). Some clones in this sample may be carry-over from other donors' samples.

This clonotype was counted between two and nine times. This rearrangement joins TRBV7-8 to TRBJ2-1, with 8 bases aligning to TRBD2. The CDR3 spans 15 residues. Germline loops: CDR1 SGHVS, CDR2 FQNEAQ. V dropped 2 bases and J dropped 10; count of bases not matched to a gene: 10. The DNA for the CDR3 is TGTGCCAGCAGCTTAATAGCGGGGCCAGACGAAGAGCAGTTCTTC. It yields the protein CASSLIAGPDEEQFF.

This clonotype was recorded a few times. The J gene is TRBJ1-5, the V gene TRBV6-6; possible D gene TRBD1, 6 bases. The CDR3 has 14 amino acids. V was pared by 8 bases and J by 2 bases, with 13 bases between. From germline, CDR1 is MNHNY and CDR2 SVGAGI (reference sequence). This chain's CDR3 is CASDRPEGNQPQHF. The CDR3 nucleotides read TGTGCCAGCGACAGGCCAGAGGGCAATCAGCCCCAGCATTTT.

This clonotype appeared a few times. The chain employs TRBV12-3 or TRBV12-4 and TRBJ2-1, with unresolved D. There are 12 residues in the CDR3. Trimming left V 6 bases short and J 3 bases short, with 6 bases between. DNA for the CDR3: TGTGCCAGCAGCTGGGACTACAATGAGCAGTTCTTC. Translation gives CASSWDYNEQFF.

This clonotype was seen only a few times. This sequence joins TRBV5-1 and TRBJ2-5; 13 bases match TRBD2. V trimming: 3 bases; J trimming: 3 bases; junction bases outside the gene matches: 2. This CDR3 comprises 15 residues. Germline V gene sequence: CDR1 SGHRS, CDR2 YFSETQ. The chain's CDR3 is CASSYGTSGEETQYF. CDR3 nucleotides: TGCGCCAGCAGCTACGGGACTAGCGGGGAAGAGACCCAGTACTTC.

The chain links TRBV15 to TRBJ2-1; a weak D match, TRBD1 (5 bases). CDR3 length equals 15 residues. Per germline, CDR1 LNHNV and CDR2 YYDKDF (reference sequence). The V and J ends lost 0 bases and 6 bases respectively, with 12 bases between them. CDR3 coding DNA: TGTGCCACCAGCAGAGATCTGGTCAGGGTCAATGAGCAGTTCTTC. This sequence encodes CATSRDLVRVNEQFF.

V usage is TRBV11-2 and J usage is TRBJ2-2; TRBD2 matches at 10 bases. The CDR3 has 15 residues. Germline V gene lookup returns CDR1 SGHAT and CDR2 FQNNGV. J was trimmed by 4 bases and V by 4 bases; bases with no gene match: 3. DNA of the CDR3: TGTGCCAGCAGCTACAGCGGGAGGGTCACCGGGGAGCTGTTTTTT. This translates into CASSYSGRVTGELFF.

There are a few counts of this clonotype. The chain employs TRBV20-1 and TRBJ2-4, with TRBD1 matching over 7 bases. J lost 1 base, V lost 6 bases, and 6 bases had no gene match. The CDR3 is 14 amino acids. Germline V CDR1 and CDR2: DFQATT, SNEGSKA (reference sequence). The CDR3 DNA follows: TGCAGTGCCGGACAGGAGTTCGCCAAAAACATTCAGTACTTC. Translated: CSAGQEFAKNIQYF.

The V gene is TRBV7-8, the J gene TRBJ1-4; 7 bases match TRBD1. The CDR3 length is 14 residues. J was trimmed by 6 bases and V by 5 bases; bases with no gene match: 6. Germline CDR1 reads SGHVS; CDR2 reads FQNEAQ. The DNA of the CDR3 is TGTGCCAGCAGCAAAGGGGGCATGTATGAAAAACTGTTTTTT. This gives the protein CASSKGGMYEKLFF.

This clonotype has a count of ten or more. CDR3 sequence: CASSLGRGIRAEAFF. The CDR3 bases are TGTGCCAGCAGCTTAGGACGTGGAATAAGGGCTGAAGCTTTCTTT. The chain couples TRBV7-2 to TRBJ1-1, with unresolved D. V was clipped by 1 base and J by 6 bases, with 15 bases between them. The CDR3 length is 15 residues. CDR1 is SGHTA and CDR2 is FQGNSA in the germline V gene.

This clonotype was recorded a few times. The genes are TRBV7-6 and TRBJ1-3; a possible D gene is TRBD1 (6 bases). In germline, CDR1 is SGHVS, CDR2 FNYEAQ. The CDR3 consists of 17 residues. The V and J ends lost 1 base and 2 bases respectively, with 15 bases between them. The CDR3 DNA is TGTGCCAGCAGCTTAGGACGAGGGGGGGGTGCTGGAAACACCATATATTTT. This translates into CASSLGRGGGAGNTIYF.

J is TRBJ2-1 and V is TRBV29-1, with D hard to call. The germline V gene encodes CDR1 SQVTM and CDR2 ANQGSEA. Trimming pared 4 bases from V and 4 bases from J, leaving 23 bases between. The CDR3 is 17 residues long. The CDR3 here is CSVVLRGDGTQYNEQFF. The CDR3 region has the DNA TGCAGCGTTGTACTTCGAGGTGATGGAACCCAATACAATGAGCAGTTCTTC.

The rearrangement links TRBV7-8 to TRBJ2-5; either TRBD1 or TRBD2 may supply D (5 bases each). The CDR3 totals 15 residues. The V gene's germline CDR1 is SGHVS and CDR2 FQNEAQ. The germline V and J ends were trimmed by 1 base and 5 bases, with 14 bases remaining between them. The CDR3: CASSLDPRDGETQYF. The CDR3 DNA sequence: TGTGCCAGCAGCTTAGATCCCCGGGACGGGGAGACCCAGTACTTC.

The chain couples TRBV20-1 to TRBJ1-4, with unresolved D. V gave up 6 bases and J gave up 8 bases, with 19 bases separating them. In germline, CDR1 is DFQATT, CDR2 SNEGSKA (reference sequence). The CDR3 spans 14 residues. The CDR3 reads CSAVRTGLGEKLFF. The CDR3 nucleotides read TGCAGTGCCGTCCGGACGGGTTTGGGGGAAAAACTGTTTTTT.

The chain uses TRBV6-5 and TRBJ2-5, with TRBD1 matching 9 bases. The CDR3 length is 15 residues. Germline CDR1 and CDR2: MNHEY and SVGAGI. V shed 8 bases and J 5 bases; nucleotides not matched to a gene: 12. The CDR3 region has the DNA TGTGCCAGCCACCCGACAGGGGGTGCCCCGGAGACCCAGTACTTC. Residues: CASHPTGGAPETQYF.

The CDR3 loop is CASSQVISSGTIYF. CDR3 sequence (DNA): TGCGCCAGCAGCCAGGTCATTTCTTCAGGGACCATATATTTT. The chain couples TRBV4-3 to TRBJ1-3; possible D gene TRBD1, 5 bases. V lost 3 bases, J lost 10 bases, and 16 bases lay in between. This CDR3 is 14 amino acids long. Germline CDR1 is LGHNA and CDR2 is YSLEER.

This chain connects TRBV4-1 to TRBJ2-7, with D unclear. The length of the CDR3 is 13 residues. Trimming removed 3 bases at V and 3 bases at J, with 9 bases between. Germline CDR1 is MGHRA and CDR2 is YSYEKL. As DNA, the CDR3 is TGCGCCAGCAGCCACCCGGACCGCTACGAGCAGTACTTC. Amino acid sequence: CASSHPDRYEQYF.

The chain employs TRBV2 and TRBJ2-7; 9 nucleotides match TRBD1. V lost 8 bases and J lost 3; bases outside the gene matches: 8. The CDR3 covers 14 residues. The germline gives CDR1 SNHLY, CDR2 FYNNEI. This chain's CDR3 is CASRGGTGFYEQYF. The DNA of the CDR3 is TGTGCCAGCCGAGGAGGGACAGGGTTCTACGAGCAGTACTTC.

The chain combines TRBV6-1 with TRBJ1-1; a weak D match, TRBD1 (5 bases). Between the trimmed V and J ends, which lost 2 bases and 3 bases, there was a span of 7 bases. The germline CDR1 and CDR2 sequences are MNHNS and SASEGT. This CDR3 has 13 amino acids. CDR3 region: CASSERGDTEAFF. CDR3 nucleotide sequence: TGTGCCAGCAGTGAACGGGGGGACACTGAAGCTTTCTTT.

This clonotype has at least ten counts. V usage is TRBV7-2 and J usage is TRBJ1-5; D is ambiguous. With 5 bases removed from V and 7 bases from J, the gap between germline ends came to 12 bases. This CDR3 is built from 13 residues. Per the germline V gene, CDR1 is SGHTA and CDR2 is FQGNSA. CDR3 DNA: TGTGCCAGCAGCCCGGATAATAAGCAGCCCCAGCATTTT. Translated, it gives CASSPDNKQPQHF.

This clonotype appeared a single time. The chain is built from TRBV7-8 and TRBJ2-7, with 7 positions matching TRBD1. The CDR3 length is 14 residues. The germline CDR1 and CDR2 sequences are SGHVS and FQNEAQ. Germline trimming cut 5 bases from V and 2 bases from J; bases unmatched to any gene: 6. The CDR3 spells CASSATGQTYEQYF. Here the CDR3 DNA reads TGTGCCAGCAGCGCAACGGGACAGACCTACGAGCAGTACTTC.

The V gene is TRBV7-9, the J gene TRBJ1-1; a weak D match, TRBD1 (6 bases). In germline, CDR1 is SEHNR, CDR2 FQNEAQ (reference sequence). This CDR3 is 15 amino acids long. Trimming shortened V by 0 bases and J by 7 bases, and 15 bases separated the two germline ends. This CDR3 reads CASSLAGTPVDEAFF. CDR3 DNA: TGTGCCAGCAGCTTAGCCGGGACACCCGTCGATGAAGCTTTCTTT.

The chain joins TRBV7-9 to TRBJ2-1; no definite D call. Trimming cost V 1 base and J 10 bases, with 14 bases left between them. The CDR3 sequence is 14 residues long. Per germline, CDR1 SEHNR and CDR2 FQNEAQ (reference sequence). The CDR3, as DNA: TGTGCCAGCAGCTTAGGAGTAGCTGGGGTCGAGCAGTTCTTC. Amino acid sequence: CASSLGVAGVEQFF.

This clonotype has only a few counts. The chain links TRBV6-2 or TRBV6-3 to TRBJ1-2, with unresolved D. The CDR3 spans 13 residues. Trimming removed 7 bases from V and 4 bases from J, with 13 bases in between. Germline V gene data show CDR1 as MNHEY and CDR2 as SVGEGT. The CDR3 loop reads CASMRAAVYGYTF. The CDR3 bases are TGTGCCAGCATGAGGGCCGCGGTCTATGGCTACACCTTC.

The gene calls are TRBV11-2 and TRBJ2-2; D remains unclear. CDR3 length equals 15 residues. The germline V gene has CDR1 SGHAT and CDR2 FQNNGV. The V gene lost 4 bases and the J gene lost 4 bases, with 13 bases spanning the gap. The CDR3 DNA follows: TGTGCCAGCAGCTCACCTCAAGTGGGCACCGGGGAGCTGTTTTTT. Its translation: CASSSPQVGTGELFF.

The V and J genes are TRBV7-2 and TRBJ2-4; D not certain. Germline loops: CDR1 SGHTA, CDR2 FQGNSA. V lost 4 bases, J lost 10 bases, and 11 bases lay in between. The CDR3 totals 12 residues. CDR3 bases: TGTGCCAGCAGCTCCTACCACGGTATTCAGTACTTC. The encoded protein is CASSSYHGIQYF.

The V gene is TRBV12-3 or TRBV12-4, the J gene TRBJ2-5; a possible D gene is TRBD1 (5 bases). The CDR3 totals 15 residues. With 3 bases removed from V and 1 base from J, the gap between germline ends came to 12 bases. In DNA form, the CDR3 reads TGTGCCAGCAGTTTTCATACAGGCTCCCAAGAGACCCAGTACTTC. It specifies CASSFHTGSQETQYF.